Following are 2 T cell receptor beta chains from one sample sequenced in a study of blood T cell repertoires in COVID-19 (dated by TCRdb to 2018 to 2021). The library was made by the immunoSEQ multiplex PCR assay. As stored in TCRdb, this immuneACCESS dataset retains in-frame rearrangements with V and J assigned. A fraction of the clones does not appear; measured against another copy, unresolved V genes explain less than half of the discrepancy, and the remainder lacks a known reason. The sample table contains about 190,000 clones; only one count was recorded for roughly 84% of them. Of the sample, under 4% falls within the top ten clones. The sequenced sample was PBMCs or T cells enriched from blood (not recorded which). These receptors originate from a woman aged 30 to 39 who had recovered from COVID-19.

This clone turned up a few times. The V and J genes are TRBV14 and TRBJ2-5; 8 bases align to TRBD1. The V segment lost 0 bases and the J segment 5 bases; nucleotides outside the gene matches: 11. CDR1 is SGHDN and CDR2 is FVKESK in the germline V gene. The CDR3 loop spans 17 amino acids. The CDR3 sequence is CASSQDRFRGRGETQYF. CDR3 sequence (DNA): TGTGCCAGCAGCCAAGATCGTTTCAGGGGGCGCGGGGAGACCCAGTACTTC. Supplemented by reference TRBV14 and TRBJ2-5, the full variable domain reads EAGVTQFPSHSVIEKGQTVTLRCDPISGHDNLYWYRRVMGKEIKFLLHFVKESKQDESGMPNNRFLAERTGGTYSTLKVQPAELEDSGVYFCASSQDRFRGRGETQYFGPGTRLLVL.

The genes are TRBV6-2 or TRBV6-3 and TRBJ1-1; TRBD1 matches 12 bases. This CDR3 is built from 16 residues. V shed 2 bases, J shed 3 bases, and the junction held 4 bases outside the gene matches. Germline values: CDR1 MNHEY, CDR2 SVGEGT. The DNA of the CDR3 is TGTGCCAGCAGTTACGGGACAGGGGGCGCGGACACTGAAGCTTTCTTT. This encodes CASSYGTGGADTEAFF.